The rows below give T cell receptor beta chains drawn from one sample of a study of blood T cell repertoires in COVID-19. Profiling relied on immunoSEQ multiplex PCR, and the TCRdb table lists in-frame clones only, not all of them. This sample has about 150,000 clones, with 80% to 90% found just once. The sequenced sample was peripheral blood. These receptors all come from a woman aged 50 to 60 with acute or convalescent COVID-19. CDR3s include the opening cysteine and the closing phenylalanine or tryptophan. Fields, in order: J gene, D gene, V gene, CDR3 DNA, CDR3 protein. A D gene is named only where the DNA matches it firmly.

J gene: TRBJ2-5; D gene: TRBD1; V gene: TRBV7-9; CDR3 DNA: TGTGCCAGCAGCTTTGGGCAGGGGGCACGGGAGACCCAGTACTTC; CDR3 protein: CASSFGQGARETQYF
J gene: TRBJ2-4; D gene: TRBD2; V gene: TRBV19; CDR3 DNA: TGTGCCAGTAGTATAGGGGTGAAACTAGCGGGAGGCCAAGGCATTCAGTACTTC; CDR3 protein: CASSIGVKLAGGQGIQYF
J gene: TRBJ2-5; D gene: TRBD2; V gene: TRBV19; CDR3 DNA: TGTGCCAGTAGTAAGGCGGGAGGACTCCAAGAGACCCAGTACTTC; CDR3 protein: CASSKAGGLQETQYF
J gene: TRBJ2-3; D gene: TRBD1; V gene: TRBV19; CDR3 DNA: TGTGCCAGTAGGGGACAGGGGTTGAGCACAGATACGCAGTATTTT; CDR3 protein: CASRGQGLSTDTQYF
J gene: TRBJ2-3; D gene: TRBD1; V gene: TRBV19; CDR3 DNA: TGTGCCAGTAGTACCAGGGACAGGGGTAGCACAGATACGCAGTATTTT; CDR3 protein: CASSTRDRGSTDTQYF
J gene: TRBJ2-1; D gene: TRBD2; V gene: TRBV6-2/TRBV6-3; CDR3 DNA: TGTGCCAGCAGTCGTACTAGCGCTGAGCAGTTCTTC; CDR3 protein: CASSRTSAEQFF
J gene: TRBJ1-2; D gene: TRBD1; V gene: TRBV5-1; CDR3 DNA: TGCGCCAGCAGCAGGACAGGCCGCGGCTACACCTTC; CDR3 protein: CASSRTGRGYTF
J gene: TRBJ1-5; D gene: .; V gene: TRBV19; CDR3 DNA: TGTGCCAGCCAGACAGGACAGATGAGCAATCAGCCCCAGCATTTT; CDR3 protein: CASQTGQMSNQPQHF
J gene: TRBJ1-2; D gene: .; V gene: TRBV5-1; CDR3 DNA: TGCGCCAGCAGCTTGGTAGGGCAGGGAAGTAATGGCTACACCTTC; CDR3 protein: CASSLVGQGSNGYTF
J gene: TRBJ2-7; D gene: .; V gene: TRBV28; CDR3 DNA: TGTGCCAGCAGTTTACTAGGAGCCTACGAGCAGTACTTC; CDR3 protein: CASSLLGAYEQYF
J gene: TRBJ2-1; D gene: TRBD1; V gene: TRBV5-1; CDR3 DNA: TGCGCCAGCAGCCCCTTAGGGGGACAGTCCTCCTACAATGAGCAGTTCTTC; CDR3 protein: CASSPLGGQSSYNEQFF